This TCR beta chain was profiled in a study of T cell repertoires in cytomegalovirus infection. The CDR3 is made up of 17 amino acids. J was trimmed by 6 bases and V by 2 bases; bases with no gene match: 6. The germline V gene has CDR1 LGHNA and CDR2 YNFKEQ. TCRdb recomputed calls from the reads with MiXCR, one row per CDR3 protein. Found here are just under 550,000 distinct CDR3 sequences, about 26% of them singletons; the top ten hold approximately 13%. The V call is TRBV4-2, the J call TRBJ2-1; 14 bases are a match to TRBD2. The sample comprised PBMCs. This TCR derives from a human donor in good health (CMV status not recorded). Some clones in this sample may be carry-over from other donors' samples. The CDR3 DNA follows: TGTGCCAGCAGCCAATCCCCCGGGACTAGCGGGAGCAATGAGCAGTTCTTC. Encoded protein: CASSQSPGTSGSNEQFF.